This T cell receptor beta chain came from a study of blood T cell repertoires in COVID-19. The wider study: T cells, B-cell-depleted T cells, or PBMCs provided the cDNA or gDNA that served as material.

In the study's own analysis: Amplification of reference gene primers provided the estimated nucleated cell counts. Produced via immunoSEQ multiplex PCR; TCRdb's table is partial and in-frame only. V and J calls and clone size are copied from that table; D and trimming were computed from the DNA. The sample comprises 280,000 or so clones, 75% to 90% of which are singletons, and around 12% rests with the top ten. CDR1 and CDR2 (germline): GTSNPN, SVGIG (reference sequence). There are 11 residues in the CDR3. The trim removed 6 bases at V and 8 bases at J, leaving 4 bases unmatched. The chain has TRBV30 and TRBJ1-2, with TRBD1 identical over 9 bases. The TCR sequence derives from a woman aged 55 to 70 with acute or convalescent COVID-19. Sequenced sample: peripheral blood. CDR3 region: CACTGGRGYTF. The CDR3 coding sequence is TGTGCCTGTACAGGGGGCCGGGGCTACACCTTC.